The next 22 T cell receptor beta chains were all read from a single sample in a study of T cells in narcolepsy. Here immunoSEQ multiplex PCR was the method, and the copy in TCRdb shows in-frame clones only, minus some. The top ten hold approximately 1% of the sample, which has some 30,000 clones, about 85% seen once. Sequences were obtained from CD45RA- memory CD4+ T cells from PBMCs. The receptors shown here come from a human donor with narcolepsy.

The V call is TRBV19, the J call TRBJ1-3, with 7 bases fitting TRBD1. The CDR3 consists of 14 residues. The germline V gene has CDR1 LNHDA and CDR2 SQIVND (reference sequence). J was trimmed by 7 bases and V by 1 base; bases with no gene match: 4. The CDR3 coding sequence is TGTGCCAGTAGTATAGGGGACAGTCGGAACACCATATATTTT. It yields the protein CASSIGDSRNTIYF.

This clone was counted between two and nine times. The chain couples TRBV7-2 to TRBJ2-7, with 9 positions matching TRBD1. CDR1 is SGHTA, CDR2 FQGNSA, per germline. V shed 1 base, J shed 4 bases, and the junction held 11 bases outside the gene matches. CDR3 length equals 17 residues. The CDR3, as DNA: TGTGCCAGCAGCTTAGGATCACCCGGGACAGGGAAGTACGAGCAGTACTTC. Its translation: CASSLGSPGTGKYEQYF.

The V and J genes are TRBV6-5 and TRBJ1-4; D is unresolved. The CDR3 spans 16 residues. Germline-derived CDR1 and CDR2 are MNHEY and SVGAGI. V dropped 2 bases and J dropped 3 bases, with 13 bases sitting between them. In DNA form, the CDR3 reads TGTGCCAGCAGTTACGCGACAAATCAGCCTAATGAAAAACTGTTTTTT. Translated, it gives CASSYATNQPNEKLFF.

V is TRBV14 and J is TRBJ1-4; the match to TRBD1 covers 8 bases. The CDR3 totals 17 residues. V trimming: 1 base; J trimming: 6 bases; junction bases outside the gene matches: 10. Germline V lookup: CDR1 SGHDN, CDR2 FVKESK. The CDR3 sequence: CASSQGGRGRQDEKLFF. For the CDR3, the DNA is TGTGCCAGCAGCCAAGGTGGCAGGGGGCGACAGGATGAAAAACTGTTTTTT.

This clone was picked up a small number of times. The chain is built from TRBV7-9 and TRBJ2-7, with 8 bases lining up with TRBD1. Germline assignment: CDR1 SEHNR and CDR2 FQNEAQ (reference sequence). V lost 8 bases to trimming and J lost 4 bases; unmatched junction nucleotides: 16. This CDR3 has 16 amino acids. This CDR3 is CASAARQGANTYEQYF. The CDR3 coding sequence is TGTGCCAGCGCCGCCCGCCAGGGGGCAAATACGTACGAGCAGTACTTC.

This clone has just one count. The genes are TRBV5-8 and TRBJ1-4; D not certain. Per germline, CDR1 SGHTS and CDR2 YDEGEE. This CDR3 region has 12 residues. Trimming removed 0 bases at V and 5 bases at J, with 2 bases between. Here the CDR3 DNA reads TGTGCCAGCAGCTTGGGGAATGAAAAACTGTTTTTT. Protein: CASSLGNEKLFF.

This clone was seen just once. This chain joins TRBV30 and TRBJ2-1; D might be TRBD2 (6 bases). V was cut by 5 bases and J by 0 bases, with 14 bases left in between. The CDR3 is 15 residues long. Germline assignment: CDR1 GTSNPN and CDR2 SVGIG (reference sequence). The CDR3 protein is CAWSRDSSSYNEQFF. As DNA, the CDR3 is TGTGCCTGGTCCCGGGACTCAAGCTCCTACAATGAGCAGTTCTTC.

This sequence joins TRBV18 and TRBJ2-7, with a weak D call TRBD1 (6 bases). V lost 5 bases and J 6 bases, leaving 8 bases between the germline ends. This CDR3 comprises 11 residues. Per the germline V gene, CDR1 is KGHSH and CDR2 is LQKENI. The CDR3, as DNA: TGTGCCAGCTCAAACAGGGTCGAGCAGTACTTC. Encoded protein: CASSNRVEQYF.

This chain links TRBV6-5 with TRBJ2-7; TRBD2 matches at 8 bases. V shed 5 bases, J shed 4 bases, and the junction held 7 bases outside the gene matches. The CDR3 spans 14 residues. Germline V lookup: CDR1 MNHEY, CDR2 SVGAGI. The CDR3 bases are TGTGCCAGCAGTCCGGGGGGGGGTTTATACGAGCAGTACTTC. It codes for CASSPGGGLYEQYF.

V usage is TRBV29-1 and J usage is TRBJ2-6; D ambiguous. Germline CDR1 SQVTM, CDR2 ANQGSEA. This CDR3 comprises 15 residues. V was pared by 3 bases and J by 0 bases, with 9 bases between. CDR3 sequence: CSVEAQNSGANVLTF. The CDR3 DNA sequence: TGCAGCGTTGAGGCCCAGAACTCTGGGGCCAACGTCCTGACTTTC.

The V and J genes are TRBV4-1 and TRBJ1-2; 8 positions agree with TRBD1. This CDR3 contains 16 residues. Trimming removed 0 bases from V and 7 bases from J; junction bases left unmatched: 10. Germline V gives CDR1 MGHRA, CDR2 YSYEKL. CDR3 protein: CASSQDDRTGFSGYTF. The CDR3 DNA follows: TGCGCCAGCAGCCAAGATGACAGGACAGGGTTCTCTGGCTACACCTTC.

This chain uses TRBV7-9 with TRBJ2-5, with 10 bases that match TRBD1. Germline CDR1 and CDR2: SEHNR and FQNEAQ (reference sequence). The CDR3 loop spans 14 amino acids. The V gene end was trimmed by 1 base and the J gene end by 11 bases; junction bases not matched to a gene: 7. The CDR3 nucleotides read TGTGCCAGCAGCTTAGGGGGACAGGGGCGTGAGCAGTACTTC. It translates to CASSLGGQGREQYF.

This chain joins TRBV9 and TRBJ2-1, with D tentatively TRBD2 (5 bases). Trimming left V 4 bases short and J 3 bases short, with 14 bases between. Germline assignment: CDR1 SGDLS and CDR2 YYNGEE. The CDR3 is 15 residues long. CDR3 residues: CASSKEGLGYNEQFF. CDR3 nucleotides: TGTGCCAGCAGCAAAGAGGGCCTGGGCTACAATGAGCAGTTCTTC.

Only one count was recorded for this clone. The rearrangement uses TRBV18 and TRBJ2-7; D is unresolved. Trimming took 1 base from V and 3 from J, leaving 10 bases between them. The germline gives CDR1 KGHSH, CDR2 LQKENI. This CDR3 has 14 amino acids. CDR3 amino acids: CASSPRVEFYEQYF. The DNA for the CDR3 is TGTGCCAGCTCACCACGAGTGGAATTCTACGAGCAGTACTTC.

The J gene is TRBJ1-2, the V gene TRBV10-3; the D is unclear. V dropped 0 bases and J dropped 3 bases, with 11 bases sitting between them. This CDR3 has 15 amino acids. Per germline, CDR1 ENHRY and CDR2 SYGVKD. DNA for the CDR3: TGTGCCATCAGTGAGTCTACCTCAGGCGACTATGGCTACACCTTC. Translated: CAISESTSGDYGYTF.

The chain carries TRBV4-3 and TRBJ1-6, with D unresolved. The germline gives CDR1 LGHNA, CDR2 YSLEER. V was pared by 0 bases and J by 9 bases, with 12 bases between. The CDR3 totals 15 residues. The CDR3 bases are TGCGCCAGCAGCCAAGAAGCGGCCGTCGGTTCACCCCTCCACTTT. Its translation: CASSQEAAVGSPLHF.

This chain joins TRBV7-2 and TRBJ2-5; D uncertain. The end of the DNA aligns better with TRBJ2-7, so the J call may be wrong. The CDR3 totals 13 residues. Germline V gene sequence: CDR1 SGHTA, CDR2 FQGNSA. The CDR3 bases are TGTGCCAGCAGCCTCGCCCAGACCTACGAGCAGTACTTC. Protein product: CASSLAQTYEQYF.

This clone was seen a handful of times. The chain uses TRBV5-4 and TRBJ2-2; no firm D call. The CDR3 spans 13 residues. Trimming took 4 bases from V and 1 from J, leaving 5 bases between them. Germline V lookup: CDR1 SGHNT, CDR2 YYREEE (reference sequence). CDR3: CASSLMNTGELFF. CDR3 nucleotides: TGTGCCAGCAGCCTGATGAACACCGGGGAGCTGTTTTTT.

V and J are TRBV30 and TRBJ1-1; D unresolved. Trimming shortened V by 4 bases and J by 1 base, and 13 bases separated the two germline ends. Germline CDR1 reads GTSNPN; CDR2 reads SVGIG (reference sequence). The CDR3 totals 14 residues. CDR3 sequence (DNA): TGTGCCTGGAACGGACCTATCGCGAACACTGAAGCTTTCTTT. It is translated as CAWNGPIANTEAFF.

The chain employs TRBV30 and TRBJ2-1, with D possibly being TRBD2 (5 bases). Trimming took off 4 bases at V and 1 base at J, with 17 bases between the two ends. The CDR3 is 16 residues long. Germline lookup yields CDR1 GTSNPN and CDR2 SVGIG (reference sequence). CDR3 DNA: TGTGCCTGGAACGCCCACGGCGGGTGGTCCTACAATGAGCAGTTCTTC. Amino acids: CAWNAHGGWSYNEQFF.

The V gene is TRBV20-1, the J gene TRBJ1-4; the D gene is possibly TRBD1 (6 bases). Looked up from germline, CDR1 is DFQATT and CDR2 is SNEGSKA (reference sequence). Trimming stripped 5 bases from V and 16 bases from J, with 17 bases between. The CDR3 is 11 amino acids. The CDR3 sequence: CSALWTDAQFF. The DNA of the CDR3 is TGCAGTGCTCTTTGGACAGACGCTCAGTTTTTT.

This clone was seen a handful of times. The chain employs TRBV2 and TRBJ1-3; D is ambiguous. The CDR3 covers 12 residues. V lost 5 bases and J lost 6, with 8 bases in between. Looked up from germline, CDR1 is SNHLY and CDR2 is FYNNEI. CDR3 loop: CASSLLVNTIYF. In DNA, the CDR3 is TGTGCCAGCAGTCTCCTAGTAAACACCATATATTTT.